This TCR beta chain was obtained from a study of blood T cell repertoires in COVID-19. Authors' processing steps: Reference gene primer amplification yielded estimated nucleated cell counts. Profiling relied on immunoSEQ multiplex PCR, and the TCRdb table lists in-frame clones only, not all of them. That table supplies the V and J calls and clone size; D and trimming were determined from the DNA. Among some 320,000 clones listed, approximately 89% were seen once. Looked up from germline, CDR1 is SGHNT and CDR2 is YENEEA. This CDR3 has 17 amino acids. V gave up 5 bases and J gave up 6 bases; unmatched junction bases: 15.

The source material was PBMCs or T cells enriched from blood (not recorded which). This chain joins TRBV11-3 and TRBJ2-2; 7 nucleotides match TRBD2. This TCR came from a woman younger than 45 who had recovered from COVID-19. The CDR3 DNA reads TGTGCCAGCAGCCCCCGAACCGGGCAGGGAGGGGCCGGGGAGCTGTTTTTT. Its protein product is CASSPRTGQGGAGELFF.